This T cell receptor (beta chain) was found in a study of T cells in localized non-small cell lung cancer (dated by TCRdb to 2020 to 2022). In the study overall: Comparing tumors with uninvolved tumor-adjacent lungs, the study looked at the T cell repertoires of 236 patients with early-stage NSCLC. The cohort comprised around 240 treatment-naïve NSCLC patients with resected, localized lung tumors. The mean age of the NSCLC patients was roughly 70 years, with approximately 130 men and around 110 women. On the study overall, not on this receptor specifically: Multi-region tumor sequencing was not performed, so intratumor heterogeneity could not be excluded. Higher T cell density in blood was associated with longer overall survival, whereas higher clonality in adjacent lung was associated with shorter survival. Because the study design was exploratory, TCR variables were selected using unadjusted p-values without false-discovery rate correction. Of the top 100 tumor clones, a median of roughly 60 were detected in paired uninvolved adjacent lung; around 27 were also among that lung's top 100. Uninvolved tumor-adjacent lung showed the highest T cell clonality, higher than tumor, which suggests more focused antigenic responses in the uninvolved tumor-adjacent lung.

TCR beta CDR3 regions were sequenced from DNA using the immunoSEQ Assay. From the authors' description of their analysis: To compute T cell density, TCR beta template counts were normalized to usable DNA, which was estimated by amplifying housekeeping genes. Richness was estimated using the preseqR package, with extrapolation to 400,000 templates for PBMC samples and to 120,000 templates for tissue samples. Clonality was defined as one minus Pielou's evenness. To identify tissue-enriched TCRs, differential abundance testing was run on productive amino-acid clonotypes with a minimum total count of 5 and an alpha of 0.1. The Jaccard Index and the Morisita Overlap Index were used to measure repertoire overlap between compartments. GLIPH clustered TCR beta CDR3s with public tetramer-defined viral CDR3s; viral motifs required at least three viral sequences plus V-gene enrichment. TCRdb obtained this table from immuneACCESS and retained in-frame rearrangements with V and J assigned. These tables miss some clones; where compared with another copy, unresolved V genes account for less than half of the shortfall, and the remainder is unexplained. That table supplies the V and J calls and clone size; D and trimming were determined from the DNA. This sample has tens of thousands of clones in its table, and 70% to 90% of those were observed once. The top ten constitute approximately 22% of the sample.

This clone appeared a single time. There is no known antigen for this receptor. Per-base qualities were not stored, and no clone one base away is much larger. V drops 0 bases and J drops 6 bases, leaving 12 bases in between. From the germline V gene, CDR1 is MGHRA and CDR2 is YSYEKL. The CDR3 holds 14 amino acids from the cysteine to the phenylalanine. Only the CDR3 DNA stays, 42 bases, in frame from base 1. At diagnosis, peripheral blood, uninvolved tumor-adjacent lung and tumor were collected and were preserved as a mix of fresh-frozen and FFPE material. For TCR repertoire profiling, blood samples were analyzed in the form of peripheral blood mononuclear cells.

Rearrangement joined TRBV4-1 to TRBJ2-7, with the D gene call left open. This receptor was obtained from a man aged 35-69 years with stage II squamous cell lung carcinoma. The sample was PBMCs, taken before any cancer treatment. CDR3 loop: CASSQDSAGREQYF. The sequenced DNA: TGCGCCAGCAGCCAAGATTCGGCAGGTCGCGAGCAGTACTTC.